The 30 T cell receptor beta chains listed next were all sequenced from one sample in a study of cytomegalovirus exposure and HLA in healthy donors. PCR amplification relied on 60 Vbeta primers (plus 13 Jbeta primers). The repertoire was sequenced with immunoSEQ multiplex PCR; TCRdb's copy has only in-frame clones and lacks some. The sample has 100,000 to 150,000 clones; roughly 80% are singletons. Material for sequencing was PBMCs. The receptors shown here come from a female donor in good health and CMV-seronegative.

The chain combines TRBV19 with TRBJ1-2; 10 positions match TRBD1. Trimming took 10 bases from V and 3 from J; bases not matched to a gene: 11. Germline assignment: CDR1 LNHDA and CDR2 SQIVND (reference sequence). This CDR3 comprises 15 residues. In nucleotides, the CDR3 is TGTGCCACGCAAATGGGACAGGGGTTCGACTATGGCTACACCTTC. Protein sequence: CATQMGQGFDYGYTF.

The count of this clone is one. The rearrangement joins TRBV5-6 to TRBJ1-2; D not certain. The CDR3 is made up of 13 amino acids. Trimming removed 4 bases from V and 8 bases from J, with 15 bases in between. Germline CDR1 and CDR2: SGHDT and YYEEEE. The CDR3 sequence: CASSQRGRGGYTF. Here the CDR3 DNA reads TGTGCCAGCAGCCAGCGGGGTCGAGGGGGCTACACCTTC.

The chain recombines TRBV10-3 with TRBJ1-2; 8 positions agree with TRBD1. V trimming: 8 bases; J trimming: 7 bases; junction bases outside the gene matches: 6. The germline gives CDR1 ENHRY, CDR2 SYGVKD. The CDR3 is made up of 12 amino acids. CDR3 DNA sequence: TGTGCCATCGCAGGGGGCGCGACTGGCTACACCTTC. This gives the protein CAIAGGATGYTF.

The rearrangement uses TRBV7-2 and TRBJ2-1, with 9 bases identical to TRBD2. V shed 3 bases, J shed 6 bases, and the junction held 3 bases outside the gene matches. Germline loops: CDR1 SGHTA, CDR2 FQGNSA. This CDR3 spans 14 amino acids. The CDR3 nucleotides read TGTGCCAGCAGCTTGGAGGGACTAGCCAATGAGCAGTTCTTC. This sequence encodes CASSLEGLANEQFF.

V usage is TRBV2 and J usage is TRBJ1-1; 7 positions agree with TRBD1. V was pared by 6 bases and J by 0 bases, with 13 bases of the junction left unmatched. CDR3 length equals 17 residues. Germline V gene data show CDR1 as SNHLY and CDR2 as FYNNEI. CDR3 loop: CASSSDRAPSLNTEAFF. DNA of the CDR3: TGTGCCAGCAGCAGCGACAGGGCACCTAGTCTGAACACTGAAGCTTTCTTT.

The rearrangement uses TRBV27 and TRBJ2-1; 8 bases map to TRBD1. The V gene's germline CDR1 is MNHEY and CDR2 SMNVEV (reference sequence). The CDR3 is made up of 16 amino acids. J was trimmed by 8 bases and V by 5 bases; bases with no gene match: 14. The CDR3 sequence: CASSPRTGFFLDEQFF. CDR3 nucleotide sequence: TGTGCCAGCAGTCCAAGGACAGGGTTTTTTTTGGATGAGCAGTTCTTC.

This chain uses TRBV20-1 with TRBJ2-1; D is perhaps TRBD1 (5 bases). V was cut by 1 base and J by 10 bases, with 8 bases left in between. The CDR3 length is 11 residues. CDR1 and CDR2 from the germline V gene are DFQATT and SNEGSKA (reference sequence). The CDR3 loop is CSARGQGEQFF. The CDR3 coding sequence is TGCAGTGCTAGAGGGCAGGGAGAGCAGTTCTTC.

The V call is TRBV28, the J call TRBJ2-3, with D possibly matching TRBD2 (5 bases). Per the germline V gene, CDR1 is MDHEN and CDR2 is SYDVKM. The CDR3 contains 14 residues. The V gene lost 5 bases and the J gene lost 1 base, with 10 bases spanning the gap. CDR3 nucleotides: TGTGCCAGCAGTCCCTCGAGGGGCACAGATACGCAGTATTTT. Its protein product is CASSPSRGTDTQYF.

The rearrangement links TRBV9 to TRBJ2-3; TRBD1 matches 8 bases. Germline V gives CDR1 SGDLS, CDR2 YYNGEE. The CDR3 totals 14 residues. V trimming: 2 bases; J trimming: 1 base; junction bases outside the gene matches: 0. CDR3 region: CASSVGQGTDTQYF. The CDR3 DNA follows: TGTGCCAGCAGCGTGGGACAGGGCACAGATACGCAGTATTTT.

V gene TRBV7-2 combines with J gene TRBJ2-6; weak D call: TRBD2 (7 bases). V lost 1 base, J lost 2 bases, and 9 bases lay in between. Germline lookup yields CDR1 SGHTA and CDR2 FQGNSA. CDR3 length equals 16 residues. The CDR3 region is CASSLVGGPGANVLTF. The CDR3 DNA reads TGTGCCAGCAGCTTAGTGGGGGGGCCTGGGGCCAACGTCCTGACTTTC.

CDR3 sequence reads: CASSKSTGGSREQYF. CDR3 nucleotide sequence: TGTGCCAGCAGTAAATCGACAGGGGGTTCGCGCGAGCAGTACTTC. This rearrangement joins TRBV6-1 to TRBJ2-7; 9 nucleotides line up with TRBD1. The germline CDR1 and CDR2 sequences are MNHNS and SASEGT. This CDR3 region has 15 residues. Trimming at V came to 5 bases and at J to 6 bases, leaving 11 bases not matched to a gene.

This clone is a singleton in its sample. CDR3 coding DNA: TGTGCCAGCAGCTCCACCGGGACAGGGGGCGAGCAGTACTTC. It translates to CASSSTGTGGEQYF. This chain joins TRBV7-9 and TRBJ2-7, with TRBD1 matching over 11 bases. The V and J ends lost 4 bases and 6 bases, in that order; junction bases with no gene match: 5. From germline, CDR1 is SEHNR and CDR2 FQNEAQ (reference sequence). The CDR3 has 14 residues. Based on the CDR3 plus reference TRBV7-9 and TRBJ2-7, the full variable domain is DTGVSQNPRHKITKRGQNVTFRCDPISEHNRLYWYRQTLGQGPEFLTYFQNEAQLEKSRLLSDRFSAERPKGSFSTLEIQRTEQGDSAMYLCASSSTGTGGEQYFGPGTRLTVT.

This chain links TRBV9 with TRBJ1-4; 7 nucleotides align to TRBD1. Germline V gives CDR1 SGDLS, CDR2 YYNGEE. The CDR3 totals 16 residues. V lost 3 bases to trimming and J lost 4 bases; unmatched junction nucleotides: 9. The CDR3: CASSAIPTGNNEKLFF. The CDR3 DNA sequence: TGTGCCAGCAGCGCGATCCCGACAGGGAATAATGAAAAACTGTTTTTT.

The chain is built from TRBV18 and TRBJ2-7; D might be TRBD2 (6 bases). Trimming cost V 5 bases and J 5 bases, with 19 bases left between them. Germline-derived CDR1 and CDR2 are KGHSH and LQKENI. This CDR3 spans 15 amino acids. This CDR3 is CASSLLAGKGDEQYF. The DNA for the CDR3 is TGTGCCAGCTCATTGCTTGCGGGGAAAGGCGACGAGCAGTACTTC.

The chain combines TRBV4-2 with TRBJ2-1; 11 bases line up with TRBD2. This CDR3 spans 15 amino acids. CDR1 is LGHNA and CDR2 is YNFKEQ in the germline V gene. V shed 4 bases, J shed 8 bases, and the junction held 7 bases outside the gene matches. The CDR3 sequence is CASSRDLAGGDEQFF. The CDR3 coding sequence is TGTGCCAGCAGCCGAGACCTAGCGGGAGGCGATGAGCAGTTCTTC.

This clone was detected only a few times. The chain couples TRBV5-1 to TRBJ2-7; 7 bases match TRBD1. J was trimmed by 4 bases and V by 3 bases; bases with no gene match: 4. Germline CDR1 and CDR2: SGHRS and YFSETQ. The CDR3 consists of 13 residues. DNA for the CDR3: TGCGCCAGCAGCTCGGACAGGATGTACGAGCAGTACTTC. Amino acids: CASSSDRMYEQYF.

This chain links TRBV13 with TRBJ1-2; tentatively, D is TRBD1 (6 bases). The germline V gene has CDR1 PRHDT and CDR2 FYEKMQ (reference sequence). V lost 3 bases and J lost 5, with 10 bases in between. This CDR3 comprises 13 residues. The CDR3, as DNA: TGTGCCAGCAGCTTCCGACAGGATTATGGCTACACCTTC. Encoded protein: CASSFRQDYGYTF.

A word on this clone: This sample also contains other DNA sequences that code for the same CDR3. The CDR3 here is CASSVGATYEQYF. CDR3 nucleotide sequence: TGTGCCAGCAGCGTAGGTGCTACCTACGAGCAGTACTTC. V usage is TRBV9 and J usage is TRBJ2-7, with D unresolved. V was pared by 0 bases and J by 2 bases, with 6 bases between. There are 13 residues in the CDR3. The germline V gene encodes CDR1 SGDLS and CDR2 YYNGEE.

CDR3 nucleotide sequence: TGCGCCAGCAGCGCAACCGGGACAGGGGTCTACACCTTC. Translated, it gives CASSATGTGVYTF. The chain recombines TRBV5-1 with TRBJ1-2; 10 positions match TRBD1. Germline values: CDR1 SGHRS, CDR2 YFSETQ. CDR3 length equals 13 residues. Trimming at V came to 4 bases and at J to 10 bases, leaving 7 bases not matched to a gene.

The V and J genes are TRBV27 and TRBJ1-1; 9 bases align to TRBD1. The CDR3 runs 15 residues. Germline V lookup: CDR1 MNHEY, CDR2 SMNVEV (reference sequence). J lost 2 bases, V lost 7 bases, and 8 bases had no gene match. The CDR3 reads CASTPPGQGNTEAFF. The CDR3 DNA reads as TGTGCCAGCACCCCCCCGGGACAGGGTAACACTGAAGCTTTCTTT.

This chain joins TRBV5-4 and TRBJ1-1, with a possible D match to TRBD1 (6 bases). V dropped 3 bases and J dropped 1 base, with 10 bases sitting between them. From germline, CDR1 is SGHNT and CDR2 YYREEE (reference sequence). The CDR3 is made up of 14 amino acids. The CDR3, as DNA: TGTGCCAGCAGCTCCTGGACAGCGAACACTGAAGCTTTCTTT. Translated: CASSSWTANTEAFF.

This CDR3 reads CASSPGSGYEQYF. The CDR3 coding sequence is TGTGCCAGCAGTCCCGGGTCCGGCTACGAGCAGTACTTC. This chain joins TRBV7-9 and TRBJ2-5, with no clear D. The end of the DNA fits TRBJ2-7 better, so the J call may be wrong. There are 13 residues in the CDR3. CDR1 and CDR2 from the germline V gene are SEHNR and FQNEAQ (reference sequence).

V usage is TRBV29-1 and J usage is TRBJ1-5, with no clear D. Germline-derived CDR1 and CDR2 are SQVTM and ANQGSEA. This CDR3 region has 13 residues. V lost 1 base and J lost 3, with 7 bases in between. CDR3 in amino acids: CSVEADSNQPQHF. CDR3 coding DNA: TGCAGCGTTGAAGCGGACTCCAATCAGCCCCAGCATTTT.

The CDR3 sequence is CASSLVGLSYGYTF. CDR3 in DNA: TGCGCCAGCAGCTTGGTGGGGCTGTCATATGGCTACACCTTC. The chain couples TRBV5-1 to TRBJ1-2, with D perhaps TRBD1 (5 bases). The CDR3 has 14 residues. Germline CDR1 is SGHRS and CDR2 is YFSETQ. Trimming shortened V by 0 bases and J by 5 bases, and 11 bases separated the two germline ends.

This rearrangement joins TRBV30 to TRBJ1-2; D not resolved. Trimming took 3 bases from V and 1 from J, leaving 9 bases between them. The CDR3 runs to 13 residues. CDR1 and CDR2 from the germline V gene are GTSNPN and SVGIG (reference sequence). The CDR3 DNA follows: TGTGCCTGGAGGGTCAGTGGTAACTATGGCTACACCTTC. It codes for CAWRVSGNYGYTF.

The chain has TRBV19 and TRBJ2-3; TRBD1 agrees at 8 bases. This CDR3 contains 18 residues. The germline gives CDR1 LNHDA, CDR2 SQIVND (reference sequence). Losses at the gene ends were 6 bases for V and 0 bases for J; bases not matched to a gene: 14. This chain's CDR3 is CASSPTTRQGSSTDTQYF. The CDR3 bases are TGTGCCAGTAGCCCAACTACTAGACAGGGGTCTAGCACAGATACGCAGTATTTT.

The V gene is TRBV7-9, the J gene TRBJ2-2; TRBD2 aligns across 7 bases. This CDR3 is built from 13 residues. Germline lookup yields CDR1 SEHNR and CDR2 FQNEAQ (reference sequence). V was pared by 5 bases and J by 6 bases, with 3 bases of the junction left unmatched. CDR3 residues: CASSLLAPGELFF. CDR3 sequence (DNA): TGTGCCAGCAGCCTACTAGCGCCCGGGGAGCTGTTTTTT.

This clone was seen a handful of times. The chain couples TRBV9 to TRBJ2-1, with 7 bases matching TRBD2. CDR1 is SGDLS and CDR2 is YYNGEE in the germline V gene. This CDR3 contains 15 residues. Trimming cost V 5 bases and J 5 bases; bases outside gene matches: 10. This CDR3 is CASSRQAGADNEQFF. As DNA, the CDR3 is TGTGCCAGCAGTCGCCAGGCGGGAGCCGACAATGAGCAGTTCTTC.

Only a few counts were recorded for this clone. The CDR3 is CASSRGDSSYNEQFF. The CDR3 bases are TGCGCCAGCAGCCGCGGGGATAGCTCCTACAATGAGCAGTTCTTC. The chain links TRBV4-3 to TRBJ2-1; D might be TRBD2 (6 bases). CDR1 and CDR2 (germline): LGHNA, YSLEER. Trimming removed 4 bases at V and 0 bases at J, with 10 bases between. The CDR3 spans 15 residues.

The CDR3 spells CASSLDYTDTQYF. DNA for the CDR3: TGTGCCAGCAGCCTCGACTATACAGATACGCAGTATTTT. The V and J genes are TRBV7-2 and TRBJ2-3; perhaps TRBD2 as D (5 bases). Trimming took off 5 bases at V and 3 bases at J, with 9 bases between the two ends. The CDR3 has 13 amino acids. Germline V gives CDR1 SGHTA, CDR2 FQGNSA.